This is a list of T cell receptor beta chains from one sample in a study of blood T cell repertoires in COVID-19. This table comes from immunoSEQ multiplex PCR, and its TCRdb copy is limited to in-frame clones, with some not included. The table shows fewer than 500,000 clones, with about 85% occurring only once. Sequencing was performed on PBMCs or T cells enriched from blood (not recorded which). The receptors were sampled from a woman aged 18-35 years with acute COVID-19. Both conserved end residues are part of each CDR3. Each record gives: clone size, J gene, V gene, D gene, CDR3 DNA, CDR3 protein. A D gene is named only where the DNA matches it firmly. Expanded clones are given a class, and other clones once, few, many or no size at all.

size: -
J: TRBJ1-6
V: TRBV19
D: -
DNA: TGTGCCAGTAGTCCCAGAAATAATTCACCCCTCCACTTT
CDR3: CASSPRNNSPLHF

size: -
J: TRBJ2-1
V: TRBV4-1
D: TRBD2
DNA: TGCGCCAGCAGCCAAGTTGGACTAGCGAATAATGAGCAGTTCTTC
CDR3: CASSQVGLANNEQFF

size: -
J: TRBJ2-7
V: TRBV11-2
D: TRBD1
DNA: TGTGCCAGCAGCCGGGACAGGGTGAACGAGCAGTACTTC
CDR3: CASSRDRVNEQYF

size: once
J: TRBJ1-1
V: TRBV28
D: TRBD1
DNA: TGTGCCAGCAGTCCCCCGCGACAGGGCGGTACTGAAGCTTTCTTT
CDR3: CASSPPRQGGTEAFF

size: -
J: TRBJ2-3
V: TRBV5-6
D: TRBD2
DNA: TGTGCCAGCAGCTTGGGACTAGCGGGAGCAGATACGCAGTATTTT
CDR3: CASSLGLAGADTQYF

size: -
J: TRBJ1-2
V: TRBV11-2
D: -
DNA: TGTGCCAGCAGCTTAGGTTCCAGGAGGATCTATGGCTACACCTTC
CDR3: CASSLGSRRIYGYTF

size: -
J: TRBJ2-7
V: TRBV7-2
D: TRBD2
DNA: TGTGCCAGCAGCTCGGTCGATTTAGCGGGAGGGCCTCGGGAGCAGTACTTC
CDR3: CASSSVDLAGGPREQYF

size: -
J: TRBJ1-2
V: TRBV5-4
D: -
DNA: TGTGCCAGCAGCTTGGAGGGGGGGCGCCCGGATGGCTACACCTTC
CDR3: CASSLEGGRPDGYTF

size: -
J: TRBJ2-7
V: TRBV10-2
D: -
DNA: TGCGCCAGCAGTGACGTTACCTACGAGCAGTACTTC
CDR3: CASSDVTYEQYF

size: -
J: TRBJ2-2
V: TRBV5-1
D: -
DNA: TGCGCCAGCAGCTTGAGTGGCACCCAAGTCGGGGAGCTGTTTTTT
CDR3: CASSLSGTQVGELFF

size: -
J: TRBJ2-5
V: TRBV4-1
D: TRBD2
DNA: TGCGCCAGCAGCCAAGTTCCTCGGGGGGGGCCTCGGGAGACCCAGTACTTC
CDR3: CASSQVPRGGPRETQYF

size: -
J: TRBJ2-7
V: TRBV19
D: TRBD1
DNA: TGTGCCAGTAGTATACCAGGACAGGGGTCTGTCGAGCAGTACTTC
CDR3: CASSIPGQGSVEQYF

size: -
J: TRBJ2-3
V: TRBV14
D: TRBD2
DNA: TGTGCCAGCAGCCAAGATTTAGCGGGGGGATCAGATACGCAGTATTTT
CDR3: CASSQDLAGGSDTQYF